This TCR beta chain stems from a study of OX40 agonist ivuxolimab in advanced cancers. In the study overall: The treatment was a fully human IgG2 OX40 agonist, ivuxolimab. Allowance was made for prior anti-PD-1, anti-PD-L1 or anti-CTLA-4 therapy, and 40% to 45% had some.

Remarks on this clone: The antigen is not known.

The protocol was immunoSEQ multiplex PCR, while the TCRdb copy is restricted to in-frame clones and leaves out a portion. The sample yields almost 50,000 clones, under 90% seen once. General study points: The average count of expanded clones was higher among CD8+ T cells than among CD4+.

The receptor's source is an adult with an advanced solid tumor such as melanoma, head and neck, liver or kidney cancer. The starting material was CD4+ or CD8+ T cells sorted from blood, obtained in a trial of the OX40 agonist ivuxolimab.

The chain's CDR3 is CASSSFYLLTEAFF. The CDR3, as DNA: TGTGCCAGCAGCTCCTTCTACCTCCTTACTGAAGCTTTCTTT. The chain joins TRBV7-9 to TRBJ1-1; D gene unclear. Trimming stripped 4 bases from V and 5 bases from J, with 14 bases between. CDR1 is SEHNR and CDR2 is FQNEAQ in the germline V gene (reference sequence). CDR3 length equals 14 residues.